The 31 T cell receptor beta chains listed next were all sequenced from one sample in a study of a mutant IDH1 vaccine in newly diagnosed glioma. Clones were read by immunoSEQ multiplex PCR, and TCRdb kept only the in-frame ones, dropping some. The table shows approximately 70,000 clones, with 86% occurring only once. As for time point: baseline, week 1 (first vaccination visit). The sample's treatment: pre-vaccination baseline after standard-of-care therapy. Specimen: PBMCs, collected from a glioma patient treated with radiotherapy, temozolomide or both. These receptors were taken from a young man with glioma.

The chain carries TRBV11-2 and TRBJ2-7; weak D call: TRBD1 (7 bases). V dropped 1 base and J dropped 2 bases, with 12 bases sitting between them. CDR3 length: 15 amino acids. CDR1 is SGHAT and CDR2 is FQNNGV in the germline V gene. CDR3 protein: CASSLGGDRAYEQYF. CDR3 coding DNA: TGTGCCAGCAGCTTAGGGGGGGACAGAGCCTACGAGCAGTACTTC.

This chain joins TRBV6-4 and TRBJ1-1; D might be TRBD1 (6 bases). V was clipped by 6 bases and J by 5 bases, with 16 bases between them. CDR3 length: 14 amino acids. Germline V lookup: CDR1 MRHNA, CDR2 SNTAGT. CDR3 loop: CASSLSWQGTEAFF. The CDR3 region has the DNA TGTGCCAGCAGCTTATCATGGCAGGGGACTGAAGCTTTCTTT.

The chain's CDR3 is CASSRSPGQIPGELFF. CDR3 nucleotides: TGCGCCAGCAGCCGTTCCCCGGGACAGATCCCCGGGGAGCTGTTTTTT. This chain links TRBV5-1 with TRBJ2-2; 7 bases fit TRBD1. CDR1 is SGHRS and CDR2 is YFSETQ in the germline V gene. J was trimmed by 6 bases and V by 4 bases; bases with no gene match: 12. This CDR3 has 16 amino acids.

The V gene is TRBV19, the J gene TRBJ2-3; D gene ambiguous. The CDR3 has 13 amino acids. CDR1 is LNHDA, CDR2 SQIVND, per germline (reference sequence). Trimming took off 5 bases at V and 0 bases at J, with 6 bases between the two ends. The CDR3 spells CASSSASTDTQYF. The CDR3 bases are TGTGCCAGTAGTTCGGCTAGCACAGATACGCAGTATTTT. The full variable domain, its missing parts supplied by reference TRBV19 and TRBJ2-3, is DGGITQSPKYLFRKEGQNVTLSCEQNLNHDAMYWYRQDPGQGLRLIYYSQIVNDFQKGDIAEGYSVSREKKESFPLTVTSAQKNPTAFYLCASSSASTDTQYFGPGTRLTVL.

CDR3 residues: CASSEAPTQYF. The CDR3 DNA follows: TGTGCCAGCAGTGAGGCCCCTACGCAGTACTTC. The V call is TRBV6-1, the J call TRBJ2-7; no firm D call. The germline V and J ends were trimmed by 3 bases and 9 bases, with 9 bases remaining between them. This CDR3 comprises 11 residues. CDR1 and CDR2 from the germline V gene are MNHNS and SASEGT.

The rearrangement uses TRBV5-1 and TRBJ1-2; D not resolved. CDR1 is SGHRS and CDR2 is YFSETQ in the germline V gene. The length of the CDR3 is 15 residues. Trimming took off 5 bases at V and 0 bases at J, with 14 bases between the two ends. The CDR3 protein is CASRSGLDANYGYTF. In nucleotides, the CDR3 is TGCGCCAGCAGATCCGGCCTTGACGCTAACTATGGCTACACCTTC. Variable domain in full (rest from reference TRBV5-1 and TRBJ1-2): KAGVTQTPRYLIKTRGQQVTLSCSPISGHRSVSWYQQTPGQGLQFLFEYFSETQRNKGNFPGRFSGRQFSNSRSEMNVSTLELGDSALYLCASRSGLDANYGYTFGSGTRLTVV.

CDR3 coding DNA: TGTGCCTGGAGTCCCGCATACGAGCAGTACTTC. This encodes CAWSPAYEQYF. The chain links TRBV30 to TRBJ2-7, with D uncertain. V was pared by 2 bases and J by 4 bases, with 6 bases between. CDR3 length: 11 residues. Germline values: CDR1 GTSNPN, CDR2 SVGIG (reference sequence).

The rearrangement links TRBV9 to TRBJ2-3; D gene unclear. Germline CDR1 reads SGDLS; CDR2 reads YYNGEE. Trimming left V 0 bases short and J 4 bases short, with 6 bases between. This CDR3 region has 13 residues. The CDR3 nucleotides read TGTGCCAGCAGCGTAGCCGCCGCAGATACGCAGTATTTT. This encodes CASSVAAADTQYF.

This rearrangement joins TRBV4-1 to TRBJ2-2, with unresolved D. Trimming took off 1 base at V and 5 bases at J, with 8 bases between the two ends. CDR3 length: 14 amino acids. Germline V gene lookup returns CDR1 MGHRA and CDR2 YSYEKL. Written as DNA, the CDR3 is TGCGCCAGCAGCCAAGGGGCCATGACCGGGGAGCTGTTTTTT. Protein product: CASSQGAMTGELFF.

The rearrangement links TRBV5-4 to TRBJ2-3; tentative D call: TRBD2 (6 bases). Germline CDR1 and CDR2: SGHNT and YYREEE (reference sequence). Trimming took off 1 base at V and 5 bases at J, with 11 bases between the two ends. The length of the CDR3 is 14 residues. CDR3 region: CASSLLASGDTQYF. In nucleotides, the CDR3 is TGTGCCAGCAGCTTGCTAGCGTCAGGAGATACGCAGTATTTT.

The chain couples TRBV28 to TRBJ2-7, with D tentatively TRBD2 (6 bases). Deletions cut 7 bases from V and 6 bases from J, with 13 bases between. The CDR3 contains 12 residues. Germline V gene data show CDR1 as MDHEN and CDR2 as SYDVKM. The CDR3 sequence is CASMDYHREQYF. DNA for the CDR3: TGTGCCAGCATGGACTACCACCGCGAGCAGTACTTC.

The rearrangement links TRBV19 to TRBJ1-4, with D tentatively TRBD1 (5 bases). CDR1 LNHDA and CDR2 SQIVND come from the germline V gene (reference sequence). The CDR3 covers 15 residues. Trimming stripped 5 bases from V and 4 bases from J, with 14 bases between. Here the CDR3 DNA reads TGTGCCAGTAGTTCTCAGGGAGGATTTAATGAAAAACTGTTTTTT. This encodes CASSSQGGFNEKLFF.

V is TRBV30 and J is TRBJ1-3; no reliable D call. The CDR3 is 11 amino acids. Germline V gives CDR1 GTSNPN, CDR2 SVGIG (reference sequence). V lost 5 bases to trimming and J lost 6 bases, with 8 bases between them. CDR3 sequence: CAWPLTNTIYF. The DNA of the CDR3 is TGTGCCTGGCCTCTGACAAACACCATATATTTT.

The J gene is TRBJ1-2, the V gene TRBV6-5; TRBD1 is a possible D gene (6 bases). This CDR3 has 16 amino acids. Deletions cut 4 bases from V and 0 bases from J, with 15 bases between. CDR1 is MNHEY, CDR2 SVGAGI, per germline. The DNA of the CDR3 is TGTGCCAGCAGTTGGACAGCTGAAGCTCCTAACTATGGCTACACCTTC. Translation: CASSWTAEAPNYGYTF.

The CDR3 sequence is CAWQTGGNQPQHF. CDR3 bases: TGTGCCTGGCAAACAGGGGGCAATCAGCCCCAGCATTTT. The gene calls are TRBV30 and TRBJ1-5; TRBD1 matches 7 bases. J lost 2 bases, V lost 5 bases, and 3 bases had no gene match. CDR1 is GTSNPN, CDR2 SVGIG, per germline (reference sequence). This CDR3 comprises 13 residues.

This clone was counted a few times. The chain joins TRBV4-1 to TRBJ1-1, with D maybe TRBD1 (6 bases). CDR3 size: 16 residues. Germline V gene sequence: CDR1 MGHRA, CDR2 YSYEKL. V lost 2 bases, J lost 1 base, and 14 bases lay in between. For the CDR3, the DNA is TGCGCCAGCAGCCAAAAGCGGACAGCCCCGAACACTGAAGCTTTCTTT. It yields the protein CASSQKRTAPNTEAFF.

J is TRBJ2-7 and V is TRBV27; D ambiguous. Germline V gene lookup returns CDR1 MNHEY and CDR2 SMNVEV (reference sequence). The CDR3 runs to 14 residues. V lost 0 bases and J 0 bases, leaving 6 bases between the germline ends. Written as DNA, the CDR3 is TGTGCCAGCAGTTTATCGGTCAGCTCCTACGAGCAGTACTTC. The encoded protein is CASSLSVSSYEQYF.

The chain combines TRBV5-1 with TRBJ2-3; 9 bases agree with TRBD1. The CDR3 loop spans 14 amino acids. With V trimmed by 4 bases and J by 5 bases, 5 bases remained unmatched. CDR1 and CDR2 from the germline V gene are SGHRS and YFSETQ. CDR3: CASSLGQGKDTQYF. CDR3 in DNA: TGCGCCAGCAGCCTCGGACAGGGGAAAGATACGCAGTATTTT. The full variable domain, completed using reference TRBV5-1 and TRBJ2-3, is KAGVTQTPRYLIKTRGQQVTLSCSPISGHRSVSWYQQTPGQGLQFLFEYFSETQRNKGNFPGRFSGRQFSNSRSEMNVSTLELGDSALYLCASSLGQGKDTQYFGPGTRLTVL.

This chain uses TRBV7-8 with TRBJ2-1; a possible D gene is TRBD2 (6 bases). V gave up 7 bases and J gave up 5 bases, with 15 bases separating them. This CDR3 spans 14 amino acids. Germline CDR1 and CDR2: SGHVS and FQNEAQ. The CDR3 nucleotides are TGTGCCAGCAACATGGAGGGTAGGGACAATGAGCAGTTCTTC. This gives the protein CASNMEGRDNEQFF.

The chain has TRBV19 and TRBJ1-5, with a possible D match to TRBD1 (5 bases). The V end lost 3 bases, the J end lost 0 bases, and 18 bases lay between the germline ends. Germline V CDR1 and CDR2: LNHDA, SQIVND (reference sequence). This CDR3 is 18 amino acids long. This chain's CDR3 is CASSIFRGTYYSNQPQHF. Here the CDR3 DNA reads TGTGCCAGTAGTATCTTCCGAGGGACTTATTATAGCAATCAGCCCCAGCATTTT.

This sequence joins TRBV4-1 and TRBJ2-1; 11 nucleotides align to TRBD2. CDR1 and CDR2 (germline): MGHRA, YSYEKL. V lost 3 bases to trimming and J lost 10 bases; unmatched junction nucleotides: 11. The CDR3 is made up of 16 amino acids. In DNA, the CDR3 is TGCGCCAGCAGCCATTTTAGCGGGGGGGCGGTAAGAGAGCAGTTCTTC. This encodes CASSHFSGGAVREQFF.

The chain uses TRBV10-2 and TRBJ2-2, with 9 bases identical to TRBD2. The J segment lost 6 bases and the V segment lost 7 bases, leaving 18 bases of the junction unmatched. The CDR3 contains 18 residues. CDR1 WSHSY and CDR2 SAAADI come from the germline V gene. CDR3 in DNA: TGCGCCAGCATAGCGGGAGTAGGTGACTTAACTGCTCCCGGGGAGCTGTTTTTT. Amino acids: CASIAGVGDLTAPGELFF.

The chain's CDR3 is CARRSLHYNEQFF. CDR3 in DNA: TGTGCCCGGAGATCGCTCCACTACAATGAGCAGTTCTTC. The genes are TRBV25-1 and TRBJ2-1; D unresolved. This CDR3 region has 13 residues. V dropped 11 bases and J dropped 3 bases, with 14 bases sitting between them. Germline V CDR1 and CDR2: MGHDK, SYGVNS. Drawing the rest from reference TRBV25-1 and TRBJ2-1, the complete variable domain is EADIYQTPRYLVIGTGKKITLECSQTMGHDKMYWYQQDPGMELHLIHYSYGVNSTEKGDLSSESTVSRIRTEHFPLTLESARPSHTSQYLCARRSLHYNEQFFGPGTRLTVL.

The CDR3 nucleotides read TGTGCCAGCAGTGAAAACAGGGTATTACAGCATTTT. Translating it yields CASSENRVLQHF. This chain links TRBV2 with TRBJ1-5; perhaps TRBD1 as D (6 bases). V was cut by 2 bases and J by 13 bases, with 12 bases left in between. Germline loops: CDR1 SNHLY, CDR2 FYNNEI. The length of the CDR3 is 12 residues.

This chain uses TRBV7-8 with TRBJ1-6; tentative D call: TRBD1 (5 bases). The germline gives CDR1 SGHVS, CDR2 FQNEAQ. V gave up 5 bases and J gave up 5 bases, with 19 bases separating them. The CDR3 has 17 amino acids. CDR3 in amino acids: CASSLRGRGMDNSPLHF. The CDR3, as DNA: TGTGCCAGCAGCCTACGGGGACGGGGAATGGATAATTCACCCCTCCACTTT.

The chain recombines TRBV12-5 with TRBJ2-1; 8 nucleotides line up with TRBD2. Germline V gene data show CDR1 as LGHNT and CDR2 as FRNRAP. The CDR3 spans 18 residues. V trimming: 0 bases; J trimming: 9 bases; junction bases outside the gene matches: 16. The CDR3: CASGLVRGSGAPDGEQFF. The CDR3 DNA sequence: TGTGCTAGTGGTTTGGTACGAGGTAGCGGGGCCCCCGATGGTGAGCAGTTCTTC. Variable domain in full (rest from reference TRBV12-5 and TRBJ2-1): DARVTQTPRHKVTEMGQEVTMRCQPILGHNTVFWYRQTMMQGLELLAYFRNRAPLDDSGMPKDRFSAEMPDATLATLKIQPSEPRDSAVYFCASGLVRGSGAPDGEQFFGPGTRLTVL.

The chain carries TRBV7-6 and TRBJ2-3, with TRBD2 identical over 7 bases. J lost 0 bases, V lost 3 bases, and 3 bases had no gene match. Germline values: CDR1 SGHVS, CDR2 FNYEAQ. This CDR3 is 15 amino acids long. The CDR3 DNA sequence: TGTGCCAGCAGCTTGACTAGCAGCAGCACAGATACGCAGTATTTT. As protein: CASSLTSSSTDTQYF.

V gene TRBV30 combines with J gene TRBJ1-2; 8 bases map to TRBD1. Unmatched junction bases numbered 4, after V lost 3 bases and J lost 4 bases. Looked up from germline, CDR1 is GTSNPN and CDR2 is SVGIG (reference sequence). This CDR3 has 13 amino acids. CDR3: CAWSGDRFYGYTF. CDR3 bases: TGTGCCTGGAGCGGGGACAGGTTCTATGGCTACACCTTC.

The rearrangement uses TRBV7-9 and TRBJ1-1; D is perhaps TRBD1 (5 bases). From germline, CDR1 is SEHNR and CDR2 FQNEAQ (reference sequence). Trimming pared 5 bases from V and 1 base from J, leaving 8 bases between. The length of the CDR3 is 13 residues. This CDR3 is CASSPTENTEAFF. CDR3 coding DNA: TGTGCCAGCAGCCCGACAGAGAACACTGAAGCTTTCTTT.

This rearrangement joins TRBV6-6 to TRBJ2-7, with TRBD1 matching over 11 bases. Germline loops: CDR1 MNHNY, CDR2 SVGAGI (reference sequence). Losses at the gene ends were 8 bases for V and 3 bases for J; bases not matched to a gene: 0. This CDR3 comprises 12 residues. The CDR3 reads CASGTGGYEQYF. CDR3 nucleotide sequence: TGTGCCAGCGGGACAGGGGGCTACGAGCAGTACTTC.

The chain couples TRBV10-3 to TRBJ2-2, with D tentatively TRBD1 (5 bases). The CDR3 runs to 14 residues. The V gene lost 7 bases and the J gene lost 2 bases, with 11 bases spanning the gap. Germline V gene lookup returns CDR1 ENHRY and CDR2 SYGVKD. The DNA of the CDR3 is TGTGCCATCATGCAGGACAAAAACACCGGGGAGCTGTTTTTT. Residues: CAIMQDKNTGELFF.